This passage covers 30 T cell receptor beta chains from one sample sequenced in a study of blood T cells in healthy people across ages. The second PCR ran about 6 to 12 cycles with a sample-barcoded 5' primer and J-beta primers. MiXCR, run by TCRdb on the 5' RACE reads, gives a single entry per CDR3 protein. The sample holds hundreds of thousands of distinct CDR3 sequences, more than 25% seen once. Sequenced input: blood. Receptor source: a woman of 80 years or more in good health.

The rearrangement joins TRBV11-2 to TRBJ2-3; D might be TRBD1 (5 bases). The CDR3 spans 13 residues. Trimming shortened V by 10 bases and J by 5 bases, and 16 bases separated the two germline ends. The germline V gene has CDR1 SGHAT and CDR2 FQNNGV. The CDR3 here is CATKRGWEDTQYF. CDR3 coding DNA: TGTGCCACTAAAAGGGGTTGGGAAGATACGCAGTATTTT.

The chain joins TRBV30 to TRBJ2-5, with 11 bases fitting TRBD2. There are 16 residues in the CDR3. The germline gives CDR1 GTSNPN, CDR2 SVGIG (reference sequence). The ends lost 3 bases at V and 5 bases at J; junction bases unmatched: 11. CDR3 DNA sequence: TGTGCCTGGAGCACAAAGGGACTAGCGGTGGTGGAGACCCAGTACTTC. Protein: CAWSTKGLAVVETQYF. Using reference TRBV30 and TRBJ2-5 for the parts outside the CDR3, the full variable domain is SQTIHQWPATLVQPVGSPLSLECTVEGTSNPNLYWYRQAAGRGLQLLFYSVGIGQISSEVPQNLSASRPQDRQFILSSKKLLLSDSGFYLCAWSTKGLAVVETQYFGPGTRLLVL.

Written as DNA, the CDR3 is TGTGCCAGCAGCACATTCCCGGTCGGTTGCTATGGCTACACCTTC. Its protein product is CASSTFPVGCYGYTF. The rearrangement links TRBV21-1 to TRBJ1-2; the D call of TRBD1 is as the table states it, not checked on the DNA. TRBV21-1 is flagged as a pseudogene. The CDR3 contains 15 residues.

This clonotype was counted at least ten times. The chain combines TRBV27 with TRBJ1-6, with D unclear. The germline V gene has CDR1 MNHEY and CDR2 SMNVEV (reference sequence). V was trimmed by 3 bases and J by 7 bases, leaving 10 bases between them. There are 14 residues in the CDR3. The CDR3 coding sequence is TGTGCCAGCAGTTTCACAGTCCCCAATTCACCCCTCCACTTT. Protein: CASSFTVPNSPLHF.

This clonotype was recorded once. The germline gene is not matched at one end of the junction; a read error may be the cause. This chain joins TRBV14 and TRBJ2-1, with D maybe TRBD2 (7 bases). The CDR3 contains 17 residues. Germline V gene lookup returns CDR1 SGHDN and CDR2 FVKESK. The CDR3 nucleotides are TGTGCCAGCAACCAAGACAAGGGGGGGATCTCCTACAATGAGCAGTTCTTC. Encoded protein: CASNQDKGGISYNEQFF.

The chain couples TRBV5-1 to TRBJ2-2; D is perhaps TRBD2 (6 bases). Trimming left V 3 bases short and J 2 bases short, with 11 bases between. Germline V gene lookup returns CDR1 SGHRS and CDR2 YFSETQ. There are 15 residues in the CDR3. This CDR3 is CASSWRVDNTGELFF. The CDR3 DNA is TGCGCCAGCAGCTGGAGGGTTGATAACACCGGGGAGCTGTTTTTT.

This clonotype was counted between two and nine times. The gene calls are TRBV28 and TRBJ2-1; D may be TRBD1 (6 bases). Germline CDR1 MDHEN, CDR2 SYDVKM. This CDR3 has 13 amino acids. Trimming took off 5 bases at V and 7 bases at J, with 12 bases between the two ends. CDR3 sequence (DNA): TGTGCCAGCAGTCGGACAGTTTTAAATGAGCAGTTCTTC. Protein: CASSRTVLNEQFF. Supplemented by reference TRBV28 and TRBJ2-1, the full variable domain reads DVKVTQSSRYLVKRTGEKVFLECVQDMDHENMFWYRQDPGLGLRLIYFSYDVKMKEKGDIPEGYSVSREKKERFSLILESASTNQTSMYLCASSRTVLNEQFFGPGTRLTVL.

The chain has TRBV28 and TRBJ1-1; D uncertain. This CDR3 region has 14 residues. CDR1 MDHEN and CDR2 SYDVKM come from the germline V gene. V shed 6 bases and J shed 1 base, with 12 bases lying between them. The CDR3 loop reads CASRTDNWNTEAFF. The DNA of the CDR3 is TGTGCCAGCAGAACCGACAACTGGAACACTGAAGCTTTCTTT.

Only a few counts were recorded for this clonotype. The chain joins TRBV20-1 to TRBJ1-4; TRBD1 aligns across 9 bases. This CDR3 has 15 residues. Trimming cost V 5 bases and J 7 bases; bases outside gene matches: 11. Per the germline V gene, CDR1 is DFQATT and CDR2 is SNEGSKA (reference sequence). The chain's CDR3 is CSASRGQGIGEKLFF. DNA of the CDR3: TGCAGTGCTTCGAGGGGACAGGGAATAGGTGAAAAACTGTTTTTT.

This clonotype was recorded many times. The chain has TRBV7-2 and TRBJ2-4; TRBD1 is a possible D gene (6 bases). The CDR3 has 15 amino acids. Looked up from germline, CDR1 is SGHTA and CDR2 is FQGNSA. Trimming took 3 bases from V and 0 from J, leaving 9 bases between them. Here the CDR3 reads CASSLQGLAKNIQYF. For the CDR3, the DNA is TGTGCCAGCAGCTTGCAGGGGCTAGCCAAAAACATTCAGTACTTC.

The rearrangement links TRBV6-1 to TRBJ1-2; D is perhaps TRBD1 (5 bases). Germline values: CDR1 MNHNS, CDR2 SASEGT. The V end was cut by 8 bases, the J end by 0 bases, with 16 bases between. CDR3 length: 15 amino acids. The CDR3, as DNA: TGTGCCAGCTCCCGTGGGGGTGCTCCTAACTATGGCTACACCTTC. Its protein product is CASSRGGAPNYGYTF.

A single count supports this clonotype. The V gene is TRBV28, the J gene TRBJ2-7; D is unclear. V was clipped by 6 bases and J by 2 bases, with 11 bases between them. The CDR3 is made up of 13 amino acids. CDR1 MDHEN and CDR2 SYDVKM come from the germline V gene. CDR3 loop: CASSSLKAYEQYF. The CDR3 DNA sequence: TGTGCCAGCAGCAGCCTAAAGGCCTACGAGCAGTACTTC.

Note on this clonotype: A much bigger clone sits one base away, suggesting this may be a read error. J is TRBJ2-5 and V is TRBV4-2; the match to TRBD2 covers 9 bases. The CDR3 covers 15 residues. The germline V gene encodes CDR1 LGHNA and CDR2 YNFKEQ. The CDR3 spells CAGSQDERGAETQYF. CDR3 nucleotide sequence: TGTGCCGGCAGCCAAGATGAGCGGGGGGCGGAGACCCAGTACTTC.

The table lists this clonotype with a few counts. The genes are TRBV25-1 and TRBJ2-2; D is possibly TRBD1 (6 bases). Germline CDR1 and CDR2: MGHDK and SYGVNS. Trimming removed 6 bases from V and 1 base from J, with 9 bases in between. This CDR3 is built from 14 residues. The CDR3 loop reads CASRQTGNTGELFF. The CDR3, as DNA: TGTGCCAGCAGACAGACAGGGAACACCGGGGAGCTGTTTTTT.

There are a few counts of this clonotype. The chain couples TRBV7-2 to TRBJ1-5; 8 nucleotides match TRBD1. The length of the CDR3 is 13 residues. Germline assignment: CDR1 SGHTA and CDR2 FQGNSA. J gave up 11 bases and V 3 bases, and 6 bases lay outside the gene matches. The CDR3 bases are TGTGCCAGCAGCTTTGAGGACAGGGCTGCCCAGCATTTT. It is translated as CASSFEDRAAQHF.

In its sample, this clonotype was seen a few times. The V gene is TRBV5-1, the J gene TRBJ2-5; D ambiguous. This CDR3 has 15 residues. V lost 4 bases and J 3 bases, leaving 16 bases between the germline ends. Germline V gives CDR1 SGHRS, CDR2 YFSETQ. The CDR3: CASSPQPRTKETQYF. In DNA form, the CDR3 reads TGCGCCAGCAGCCCCCAGCCTAGGACCAAAGAGACCCAGTACTTC.

This clonotype has a handful of counts. V is TRBV21-1 and J is TRBJ1-2. TRBV21-1 is a pseudogene. There are 13 residues in the CDR3. The CDR3 sequence is CASIVLGDYGYTF. CDR3 sequence (DNA): TGTGCCAGCATTGTGTTAGGAGACTATGGCTACACCTTC.

This clonotype was recorded many times. The chain recombines TRBV20-1 with TRBJ2-3, with D tentatively TRBD2 (5 bases). This CDR3 is built from 13 residues. Per the germline V gene, CDR1 is DFQATT and CDR2 is SNEGSKA (reference sequence). Deletions cut 3 bases from V and 5 bases from J, with 12 bases between. For the CDR3, the DNA is TGCAGTGCTAGTCCTAGCTCCGGAGATACGCAGTATTTT. Residues: CSASPSSGDTQYF.

This clonotype was recorded at least ten times. The chain has TRBV6-5 and TRBJ1-6; D not certain. The length of the CDR3 is 16 residues. Per germline, CDR1 MNHEY and CDR2 SVGAGI. The V gene lost 0 bases and the J gene lost 0 bases, with 6 bases spanning the gap. CDR3 bases: TGTGCCAGCAGTTACTCAGTCGCCTCCTATAATTCACCCCTCCACTTT. Protein product: CASSYSVASYNSPLHF.

CDR3 DNA sequence: TGTGCCAGCAGCTCCCCCCGACTATCGCCCTACGAGCAGTACTTC. Encoded protein: CASSSPRLSPYEQYF. V gene TRBV11-2 combines with J gene TRBJ2-7, with D tentatively TRBD2 (5 bases). CDR3 length: 15 amino acids. V lost 4 bases to trimming and J lost 2 bases, with 15 bases between them. Germline CDR1 is SGHAT and CDR2 is FQNNGV.

At least ten counts were recorded for this clonotype. V usage is TRBV20-1 and J usage is TRBJ1-4; the D is unclear. The germline gives CDR1 DFQATT, CDR2 SNEGSKA (reference sequence). CDR3 length equals 13 residues. The V end lost 0 bases, the J end lost 8 bases, and 10 bases lay between the germline ends. Here the CDR3 DNA reads TGCAGTGCTAGAGAGGTTAATCGCGAAAAACTGTTTTTT. Its protein product is CSAREVNREKLFF.

In the case of this clonotype: This clone may be a read error of a much larger clone one base away. V usage is TRBV6-2 or TRBV6-3 and J usage is TRBJ2-3; TRBD2 aligns across 7 bases. With V trimmed by 0 bases and J by 6 bases, 6 bases remained unmatched. The CDR3 extends over 15 amino acids. Germline CDR1 reads MNHEY; CDR2 reads SVGEGT. CDR3 DNA: TGTGCCAGCAGTTACTCGTCGGGGGGATGCGATACGCAGTATTTT. Translated, it gives CASSYSSGGCDTQYF.

This clonotype showed up just a few times. The chain joins TRBV6-1 to TRBJ1-2, with a possible D match to TRBD1 (5 bases). The CDR3 covers 14 residues. Between the trimmed V and J ends, which lost 2 bases and 6 bases, there was a span of 13 bases. Germline V gives CDR1 MNHNS, CDR2 SASEGT. The CDR3: CASSEIFGGNGYTF. The CDR3 bases are TGTGCCAGCAGTGAAATTTTTGGGGGTAATGGCTACACCTTC.

The genes are TRBV7-8 and TRBJ2-5; D not resolved. The end of the DNA is better explained by TRBJ2-7, so the J call may be wrong. The CDR3 runs 14 residues. Looked up from germline, CDR1 is SGHVS and CDR2 is FQNEAQ. CDR3 residues: CASSLGHLVGEQYF. CDR3 bases: TGTGCCAGCAGCCTAGGGCACCTCGTGGGCGAGCAGTACTTC.

This clonotype was recorded at least ten times. A read error is possible here, since a much larger clone lies one base away. The chain uses TRBV7-8 and TRBJ2-5; D possibly matches TRBD1 or TRBD2 (5 bases each). There are 15 residues in the CDR3. The V and J ends lost 5 bases and 11 bases respectively, with 24 bases between them. Germline V gives CDR1 SGHVS, CDR2 FQNEAQ. CDR3 in DNA: TGTGCCAGCAGCATCCGGGACCAGCCCTTCGGTGAGCAGTACTTC. Translating it yields CASSIRDQPFGEQYF.

On this clonotype itself: This may be a read error, as it is one base from a much larger clone. V usage is TRBV27 and J usage is TRBJ2-7; 10 positions agree with TRBD2. CDR1 and CDR2 (germline): MNHEY, SMNVEV (reference sequence). Trimming cost V 4 bases and J 7 bases; bases outside gene matches: 16. The CDR3 loop spans 17 amino acids. CDR3 residues: CASSSFETSGVYNEQYF. CDR3 coding DNA: TGTGCCAGCAGTTCCTTCGAAACTAGCGGGGTCTACAATGAGCAGTACTTC.

This clonotype was seen a single time. This may be a read error: a much more frequent sequence differs by one nucleotide. The chain uses TRBV28 and TRBJ2-4, with 10 bases matching TRBD1. The J call may be in error: the DNA end matches TRBJ2-5 better. The germline V gene has CDR1 MDHEN and CDR2 SYDVKM. The CDR3 spans 15 residues. CDR3 region: CASSLSRTGGKTQYF. CDR3 nucleotides: TGTGCCAGCAGTTTATCCCGGACAGGGGGGAAGACCCAGTACTTC.

Turning to this clonotype: An end of the junction differs from the germline gene, which may be a read error. This chain uses TRBV5-1 with TRBJ2-5, with 10 bases identical to TRBD2. Germline-derived CDR1 and CDR2 are SGHRS and YFSETQ. There are 16 residues in the CDR3. CDR3 DNA: TGCGCCGGCAGCTTCCCCCGGACTAGCGGATACAATGAGCAGTACTTC. This gives the protein CAGSFPRTSGYNEQYF.

This clonotype was detected many times. V and J are TRBV29-1 and TRBJ1-2; TRBD1 matches 7 bases. J gave up 2 bases and V 3 bases, and 6 bases lay outside the gene matches. The CDR3 length is 14 residues. Germline CDR1 is SQVTM and CDR2 is ANQGSEA. The CDR3 bases are TGCAGCGTTGAGCGGGGGGACAGAAACTATGGCTACACCTTC. Translating it yields CSVERGDRNYGYTF.

Note on this clonotype: Since a far larger clone is one base different, this is likely a read error. The chain has TRBV20-1 and TRBJ1-2, with D maybe TRBD1 (5 bases). The V end was cut by 3 bases, the J end by 7 bases, with 12 bases between. Germline-derived CDR1 and CDR2 are DFQATT and SNEGSKA (reference sequence). The CDR3 extends over 12 amino acids. The CDR3 region has the DNA TGCAGTGCTAGCGGACAAACTTGTGGCTACACCTTC. It yields the protein CSASGQTCGYTF.